Shown below are 14 T cell receptor beta chains from a single sample sequenced in a study of tumor-infiltrating lymphocytes in oesophageal squamous cell carcinoma. TCRdb analysed the PCR reads with MiXCR anew, one entry per CDR3 protein. The sample carries roughly 6,800 distinct CDR3 sequences, approximately 14% recorded once. Sequencing used esophageal tumor tissue. The origin of the receptors is a male donor with esophageal squamous cell carcinoma.

In its sample, this clonotype is medium-sized. The chain couples TRBV10-3 to TRBJ1-1; weak D call: TRBD1 (6 bases). CDR3 length: 15 amino acids. V was shortened by 10 bases and J by 3 bases, with 21 bases between the two germline ends. Germline V lookup: CDR1 ENHRY, CDR2 SYGVKD. CDR3 bases: TGTGCCACGCGAGGATTAGACAGGACGGACACTGAAGCTTTCTTT. Translating it yields CATRGLDRTDTEAFF.

The genes are TRBV12-2 and TRBJ2-4; the DNA was not used to check the table's D call, TRBD2. TRBV12-2 is flagged as a pseudogene. The CDR3 runs 19 residues. The CDR3, as DNA: TGTGCAAGTCGCCTAGGACTAGCGGGGGGCCCGTTAGCCAAAAACATTCAGTACTTC. It encodes CASRLGLAGGPLAKNIQYF.

The sample holds many counts of this clonotype. The chain is built from TRBV6-1 and TRBJ2-1, with a possible D match to TRBD2 (7 bases). The end of the DNA aligns better with TRBJ2-7, so the J call may be wrong. The CDR3 loop spans 15 amino acids. Germline lookup yields CDR1 MNHNS and CDR2 SASEGT. The CDR3 reads CASSPVSGGYHEQYF. CDR3 nucleotide sequence: TGTGCCAGCAGTCCGGTGTCGGGGGGCTATCATGAGCAGTACTTC.

At least ten counts were recorded for this clonotype. The J gene is TRBJ2-7, the V gene TRBV11-3; 8 nucleotides line up with TRBD1. The CDR3 runs 16 residues. Germline V gene sequence: CDR1 SGHNT, CDR2 YENEEA. V gave up 2 bases and J gave up 0 bases; unmatched junction bases: 6. CDR3 protein: CASSLSVGTGSYEQYF. The CDR3 nucleotides read TGTGCCAGCAGCTTATCCGTTGGGACAGGCTCCTACGAGCAGTACTTC.

On this clonotype itself: The CDR3 does not end in the conserved phenylalanine or tryptophan, so this is likely a read error. The limits of the CDR3 on the DNA are not certain, so only TCRdb's listed CDR3 is given. CDR3 in amino acids: CASSLGGFSYEQYFGA. V usage is TRBV7-2 and J usage is TRBJ2-6; TRBD1, the table's D call, lacks a check against the DNA. Ends included, the CDR3 has 16 residues. From germline, CDR1 is SGHTA and CDR2 FQGNSA.

The DNA for the CDR3 is TGTGCCAGCAGCTTATATCAGGGTGCGAACACCGGGGAGCTGTACTTC. Its translation: CASSLYQGANTGELYF. The chain links TRBV7-2 to TRBJ2-4; D might be TRBD1 or TRBD2, each matching 5 bases. Germline V CDR1 and CDR2: SGHTA, FQGNSA. This CDR3 is built from 16 residues. V was shortened by 2 bases and J by 15 bases, with 26 bases between the two germline ends.

This clonotype came up a few times. V usage is TRBV2 and J usage is TRBJ1-2; maybe TRBD1 (5 bases). From germline, CDR1 is SNHLY and CDR2 FYNNEI. This CDR3 has 15 residues. Deletions cut 3 bases from V and 2 bases from J, with 13 bases between. CDR3 protein: CASSESRGRNYGYTF. The CDR3 DNA reads TGTGCCAGCAGTGAGTCGAGGGGACGCAACTATGGCTACACCTTC. The whole variable domain, filled in from reference TRBV2 and TRBJ1-2, reads EPEVTQTPSHQVTQMGQEVILRCVPISNHLYFYWYRQILGQKVEFLVSFYNNEISEKSEIFDDQFSVERPDGSNFTLKIRSTKLEDSAMYFCASSESRGRNYGYTFGSGTRLTVV.

This chain uses TRBV19 with TRBJ1-1, with D unclear. Looked up from germline, CDR1 is LNHDA and CDR2 is SQIVND (reference sequence). This CDR3 region has 11 residues. The V gene lost 4 bases and the J gene lost 3 bases, with 3 bases spanning the gap. In DNA, the CDR3 is TGTGCCAGTAGTAGGGACACTGAAGCTTTCTTT. This translates into CASSRDTEAFF.

This rearrangement joins TRBV7-2 to TRBJ2-1; 7 nucleotides agree with TRBD2. This CDR3 has 12 residues. Germline CDR1 reads SGHTA; CDR2 reads FQGNSA. After removal of 1 base from V and 12 bases from J, the junction contained 3 bases not matched to a gene. The CDR3 bases are TGTGCCAGCAGCTTAGTCGGCGGGGGGCAGTTCTTC. Protein: CASSLVGGGQFF.

This clonotype is termed large. V is TRBV6-7 and J is TRBJ2-4; D not resolved. TRBV6-7 counts as an open reading frame of uncertain function. This CDR3 has 13 residues. Trimming left V 9 bases short and J 1 base short, with 10 bases between. The CDR3 region has the DNA TGTGCCAGAAGGCAAAGGGCCAAAAACATTCAGTACTTC. This encodes CARRQRAKNIQYF.

About this clonotype itself: The CDR3 does not end in the conserved phenylalanine or tryptophan, so this is likely a read error. Because the CDR3's place on the DNA is in doubt, the DNA is left out and the CDR3 is given as listed by TCRdb. This chain links TRBV20-1 with TRBJ1-6; the table calls TRBD1, which could not be checked here. The CDR3 is 8 amino acids long, termini counted. Germline V gene lookup returns CDR1 DFQATT and CDR2 SNEGSKA (reference sequence). The CDR3 loop reads CSARERQS.

For this clonotype: Here the CDR3 omits its conserved ending phenylalanine or tryptophan, so a read error is the likely source. The DNA is left out, because the CDR3 cannot be placed on it with certainty; the CDR3 is given as TCRdb lists it. This chain connects TRBV7-2 to TRBJ2-5; TRBD2, as called in the table, went unchecked against the DNA. CDR1 is SGHTA and CDR2 is FQGNSA in the germline V gene. 16 amino acids form the CDR3, both terminal residues included. The chain's CDR3 is CASKEVGRRSPLHFGN.

The chain is built from TRBV18 and TRBJ1-5, with a possible D match to TRBD1 (5 bases). The CDR3 is 13 amino acids. The V gene lost 6 bases and the J gene lost 5 bases, with 11 bases spanning the gap. Germline loops: CDR1 KGHSH, CDR2 LQKENI. The CDR3, as DNA: TGTGCCAGCTCGGCGGGGGGGGATCAGCCCCAGCATTTT. Translation gives CASSAGGDQPQHF. Full variable domain (missing parts from reference TRBV18 and TRBJ1-5): NAGVMQNPRHLVRRRGQEARLRCSPMKGHSHVYWYRQLPEEGLKFMVYLQKENIIDESGMPKERFSAEFPKEGPSILRIQQVVRGDSAAYFCASSAGGDQPQHFGDGTRLSIL.

Points on this clonotype: The missing conserved phenylalanine or tryptophan at the end of this CDR3 makes a read error likely. No DNA is shown, since the ends of the CDR3 on it are uncertain; the CDR3 is the one TCRdb lists. V and J are TRBV19 and TRBJ2-7. Germline-derived CDR1 and CDR2 are LNHDA and SQIVND (reference sequence). 15 amino acids form the CDR3, both terminal residues included. The CDR3 spells CASSILEVHGYTFGS.